The 28 T cell receptor beta chains below come from one sample, sequenced in a study of vaccination effects on CD4 cells after COVID-19. No antigen has been identified for these receptors. Only in-frame clones appear in the TCRdb table, and some are missing; sequencing was by immunoSEQ multiplex PCR. Among about 58,000 clones listed, 60% to 85% were seen once. After roughly ten days in culture, the CD4+ T cells were isolated. The starting material was CD4+ T cells from PBMCs cultured without peptide, obtained before COVID-19 vaccination. All receptors come from a human donor who received a COVID-19 vaccine.

V is TRBV7-2 and J is TRBJ2-1; 11 bases are a match to TRBD2. The CDR3 length is 15 residues. Germline CDR1 and CDR2: SGHTA and FQGNSA. After removal of 7 bases from V and 4 bases from J, the junction contained 6 bases not matched to a gene. The CDR3 region has the DNA TGTGCCAGCATCCTTAGCGGGGGGGTTTACAATGAGCAGTTCTTC. This encodes CASILSGGVYNEQFF.

The chain carries TRBV10-2 and TRBJ1-4, with TRBD1 matching over 7 bases. The germline V gene has CDR1 WSHSY and CDR2 SAAADI. There are 15 residues in the CDR3. Trimming at V came to 4 bases and at J to 7 bases, leaving 9 bases not matched to a gene. In nucleotides, the CDR3 is TGCGCCAGCAGTGGACCTCGGGACAGAACTGAAAAACTGTTTTTT. Its translation: CASSGPRDRTEKLFF.

The table lists this clone with a few counts. The chain combines TRBV6-1 with TRBJ2-4; D call uncertain. Germline lookup yields CDR1 MNHNS and CDR2 SASEGT. The CDR3 has 16 residues. Trimming removed 3 bases at V and 6 bases at J, with 18 bases between. The CDR3, as DNA: TGTGCCAGCAGTGACTTTGGACCCAGATTTCTAAACATTCAGTACTTC. This codes for CASSDFGPRFLNIQYF.

The chain couples TRBV7-9 to TRBJ1-4; 9 positions agree with TRBD1. Germline loops: CDR1 SEHNR, CDR2 FQNEAQ (reference sequence). The V gene end was trimmed by 5 bases and the J gene end by 8 bases; junction bases not matched to a gene: 9. The length of the CDR3 is 15 residues. The CDR3 nucleotides are TGTGCCAGCAGCCTAAACACAGGGGGCGGCGAAAAACTGTTTTTT. Amino acid sequence: CASSLNTGGGEKLFF.

V gene TRBV29-1 combines with J gene TRBJ1-2; the match to TRBD1 covers 11 bases. In germline, CDR1 is SQVTM, CDR2 ANQGSEA. This CDR3 spans 12 amino acids. V lost 7 bases to trimming and J lost 3 bases; unmatched junction nucleotides: 1. This CDR3 reads CSGGQGDYGYTF. Here the CDR3 DNA reads TGCAGCGGGGGACAGGGGGACTATGGCTACACCTTC.

This chain links TRBV5-5 with TRBJ1-5; possibly TRBD1 for D (6 bases). The ends were cut back, 3 bases at V and 1 base at J, with 14 bases in the middle. Germline CDR1 SGHKS, CDR2 YYEKEE (reference sequence). The CDR3 loop spans 16 amino acids. Here the CDR3 DNA reads TGTGCCAGCAGCTGGATCTCCGGGACAAGCAATCAGCCCCAGCATTTT. Amino acid sequence: CASSWISGTSNQPQHF.

The chain employs TRBV13 and TRBJ2-5, with D perhaps TRBD2 (6 bases). Deletions cut 5 bases from V and 3 bases from J, with 10 bases between. From germline, CDR1 is PRHDT and CDR2 FYEKMQ (reference sequence). The CDR3 covers 13 residues. CDR3 DNA: TGTGCCAGCAGCCCGACTAGGGAAGAGACCCAGTACTTC. Protein: CASSPTREETQYF.

The chain couples TRBV7-9 to TRBJ2-3; weak D call: TRBD1 (6 bases). The V end was cut by 5 bases, the J end by 6 bases, with 18 bases between. This CDR3 is 15 amino acids long. CDR1 and CDR2 from the germline V gene are SEHNR and FQNEAQ (reference sequence). The CDR3 bases are TGTGCCAGCAGCACGTTAGGACAGACGGCGGATACGCAGTATTTT. This translates into CASSTLGQTADTQYF.

The chain is built from TRBV6-1 and TRBJ2-7, with unresolved D. Germline V lookup: CDR1 MNHNS, CDR2 SASEGT. The CDR3 totals 14 residues. Trimming left V 2 bases short and J 3 bases short, with 11 bases between. CDR3 nucleotide sequence: TGTGCCAGCAGTGAATCCCACCCCGGCTACGAGCAGTACGTC. It is translated as CASSESHPGYEQYV.

V gene TRBV5-1 combines with J gene TRBJ1-6; D gene uncertain. With 2 bases removed from V and 9 bases from J, the gap between germline ends came to 9 bases. The CDR3 sequence is 13 residues long. The V gene's germline CDR1 is SGHRS and CDR2 YFSETQ. In DNA, the CDR3 is TGCGCCAGCAGCTTCCAGACGAGTTCACCCCTCCACTTT. Translation gives CASSFQTSSPLHF.

The gene calls are TRBV24-1 and TRBJ2-2; 8 bases match TRBD2. This CDR3 contains 18 residues. Germline V gene lookup returns CDR1 KGHDR and CDR2 SFDVKD. The J segment lost 4 bases and the V segment lost 3 bases, leaving 12 bases of the junction unmatched. CDR3 sequence (DNA): TGTGCCACCAGTGATCCGCGGGAGGAGAGGGGGGTCACCGGGGAGCTGTTTTTT. Translation: CATSDPREERGVTGELFF.

Here the CDR3 DNA reads TGCGCCAGCAGCCCGGGACAGATTAATAATTCACCCCTCCACTTT. Protein sequence: CASSPGQINNSPLHF. V usage is TRBV5-1 and J usage is TRBJ1-6, with 7 bases fitting TRBD1. Germline values: CDR1 SGHRS, CDR2 YFSETQ. Trimming removed 4 bases from V and 5 bases from J; junction bases left unmatched: 6. The CDR3 is 15 residues long. The full variable domain, rest sourced from reference TRBV5-1 and TRBJ1-6, is KAGVTQTPRYLIKTRGQQVTLSCSPISGHRSVSWYQQTPGQGLQFLFEYFSETQRNKGNFPGRFSGRQFSNSRSEMNVSTLELGDSALYLCASSPGQINNSPLHFGNGTRLTVT.

This chain uses TRBV5-1 with TRBJ1-3, with 10 bases matching TRBD1. Germline-derived CDR1 and CDR2 are SGHRS and YFSETQ. This CDR3 region has 17 residues. V gave up 0 bases and J gave up 4 bases; unmatched junction bases: 7. CDR3 in DNA: TGCGCCAGCAGCTTGGGCCCGGGACAGGGGACAGGAAACACCATATATTTT. This sequence encodes CASSLGPGQGTGNTIYF.

The genes are TRBV6-6 and TRBJ1-2; D is unclear. Trimming shortened V by 9 bases and J by 4 bases, and 15 bases separated the two germline ends. The CDR3 is 13 amino acids. The germline V gene encodes CDR1 MNHNY and CDR2 SVGAGI (reference sequence). The CDR3 sequence: CASFGGIGYGYTF. In DNA, the CDR3 is TGTGCCAGTTTCGGAGGGATTGGCTATGGCTACACCTTC.

V gene TRBV6-6 combines with J gene TRBJ1-3; tentative D call: TRBD1 (5 bases). V lost 7 bases, J lost 0 bases, and 10 bases lay in between. From germline, CDR1 is MNHNY and CDR2 SVGAGI (reference sequence). The CDR3 has 14 amino acids. CDR3 amino acids: CASMGVLSGNTIYF. CDR3 nucleotide sequence: TGTGCCAGCATGGGGGTTCTCTCTGGAAACACCATATATTTT.

This clone appeared a few times. The DNA of the CDR3 is TGTGCCAGCAGCTTAAAGGCGGGGGGGCCGGGCGGGGAGCTGTTTTTT. Its translation is CASSLKAGGPGGELFF. V and J are TRBV7-8 and TRBJ2-2; 9 bases are a match to TRBD2. V gave up 2 bases and J gave up 7 bases; unmatched junction bases: 8. Germline V lookup: CDR1 SGHVS, CDR2 FQNEAQ. The CDR3 has 16 amino acids.

This clone appeared once. The chain is built from TRBV9 and TRBJ2-1; tentatively, D is TRBD2 (6 bases). The CDR3 runs to 15 residues. The ends were cut back, 0 bases at V and 0 bases at J, with 7 bases in the middle. Germline CDR1 and CDR2: SGDLS and YYNGEE. CDR3 DNA: TGTGCCAGCAGCGTAGCGGGGGACTCCTACAATGAGCAGTTCTTC. Protein product: CASSVAGDSYNEQFF.

J is TRBJ2-5 and V is TRBV7-2; D is unresolved. Germline CDR1 and CDR2: SGHTA and FQGNSA. The CDR3 totals 12 residues. V lost 5 bases and J lost 5, with 9 bases in between. CDR3 nucleotides: TGTGCCAGCAGCCCTCCAGGCGAGACCCAGTACTTC. This codes for CASSPPGETQYF.

This clone was seen once. The chain joins TRBV24-1 to TRBJ2-2; TRBD1 matches at 7 bases. With V trimmed by 6 bases and J by 4 bases, 4 bases remained unmatched. Per the germline V gene, CDR1 is KGHDR and CDR2 is SFDVKD. The CDR3 spans 14 residues. CDR3 residues: CATSRQGPTGELFF. CDR3 nucleotide sequence: TGTGCCACCAGTAGACAGGGCCCCACCGGGGAGCTGTTTTTT.

This clone was counted a few times. The chain recombines TRBV2 with TRBJ2-7; D is perhaps TRBD1 or TRBD2 (5 bases each). CDR3 size: 13 residues. Trimming took 6 bases from V and 2 from J, leaving 11 bases between them. CDR1 and CDR2 from the germline V gene are SNHLY and FYNNEI. DNA of the CDR3: TGTGCCAGCAGGGACTGGGGGACCTACGAGCAGTACGTC. This encodes CASRDWGTYEQYV.

The chain couples TRBV19 to TRBJ1-1; TRBD1 is a possible D gene (5 bases). This CDR3 comprises 14 residues. Looked up from germline, CDR1 is LNHDA and CDR2 is SQIVND (reference sequence). The V gene lost 7 bases and the J gene lost 4 bases, with 16 bases spanning the gap. CDR3 amino acids: CASNLRGEGTEAFF. CDR3 DNA: TGTGCCAGTAATCTCCGAGGGGAGGGCACTGAAGCTTTCTTT.

This chain joins TRBV18 and TRBJ2-6; D might be TRBD2 (6 bases). Germline CDR1 is KGHSH and CDR2 is LQKENI. V was shortened by 3 bases and J by 2 bases, with 14 bases between the two germline ends. CDR3 length: 17 residues. This CDR3 is CASSPLNGLTGANVLTF. The CDR3 bases are TGTGCCAGCTCACCTTTGAACGGACTAACTGGGGCCAACGTCCTGACTTTC.

This sequence joins TRBV5-1 and TRBJ2-3, with D perhaps matching TRBD2 (5 bases). Germline lookup yields CDR1 SGHRS and CDR2 YFSETQ. The V end lost 3 bases, the J end lost 5 bases, and 13 bases lay between the germline ends. The CDR3 sequence is 14 residues long. CDR3 DNA sequence: TGCGCCAGCAGCTCGATGGAGAGGGAAGATACGCAGTATTTT. Its protein is CASSSMEREDTQYF.

The chain joins TRBV5-5 to TRBJ1-2; 7 nucleotides line up with TRBD1. V lost 3 bases and J lost 2; bases outside the gene matches: 4. The CDR3 runs 14 residues. Germline CDR1 SGHKS, CDR2 YYEKEE (reference sequence). DNA for the CDR3: TGTGCCAGCAGCTCCGTGACAGGGAACTATGGCTACACCTTC. Translating it yields CASSSVTGNYGYTF.

The rearrangement links TRBV29-1 to TRBJ1-1, with a weak D call TRBD1 (6 bases). Trimming left V 5 bases short and J 2 bases short, with 12 bases between. The CDR3 has 13 amino acids. Germline V gives CDR1 SQVTM, CDR2 ANQGSEA. The CDR3 DNA sequence: TGCAGCGTTCGAGGGACATTTAACACTGAAGCTTTCTTT. Amino acid sequence: CSVRGTFNTEAFF.

The chain carries TRBV12-5 and TRBJ2-2; tentatively, D is TRBD1 or TRBD2 (5 bases each). The CDR3 loop spans 15 amino acids. The V gene lost 8 bases and the J gene lost 6 bases, with 19 bases spanning the gap. The germline CDR1 and CDR2 sequences are LGHNT and FRNRAP. CDR3 region: CASSREGFDAGELFF. CDR3 coding DNA: TGTGCTAGTAGTCGAGAGGGGTTTGACGCCGGGGAGCTGTTTTTT.

This chain uses TRBV4-1 with TRBJ1-5; 9 bases fit TRBD1. Germline CDR1 MGHRA, CDR2 YSYEKL. The CDR3 is made up of 18 amino acids. V lost 0 bases and J lost 7; bases outside the gene matches: 13. CDR3: CASSQDRFAGQGGQPQHF. CDR3 bases: TGCGCCAGCAGCCAAGATCGTTTCGCGGGACAGGGAGGACAGCCCCAGCATTTT.

This clone showed up just once. The V call is TRBV28, the J call TRBJ2-7; D ambiguous. CDR1 and CDR2 from the germline V gene are MDHEN and SYDVKM. The CDR3 extends over 13 amino acids. V lost 5 bases and J lost 4, with 12 bases in between. CDR3 nucleotides: TGTGCCAGCAGTACCCTGCCTGCTTACGAGCAGTACGTC. Translating gives CASSTLPAYEQYV.